This T cell receptor beta chain was identified in a study of cytomegalovirus exposure and HLA in healthy donors. The CDR3 covers 16 residues. Germline V gives CDR1 SGHTA, CDR2 FQGNSA. With 5 bases removed from V and 0 bases from J, the gap between germline ends came to 14 bases. The count of this clone is one. Its antigen is still unknown. Findings and caveats of the study: Sequencing depth across donors, presence/absence analyses assumed, was roughly uniform. With later analysis, a missense DCLRE1C variant became linked to TCR beta V- and J-gene trimming. With further analysis later on, most CMV-associated TCR beta chains appeared HLA-restricted.

Primers for the PCR totalled 60 Vbeta and 13 Jbeta. Sequencing used immunoSEQ multiplex PCR; TCRdb keeps in-frame clones, though not all of them. This table holds about 140,000 clones, about 76% found once. This TCR was recovered from a woman between 40 and 50 years old in good health and CMV-seronegative. The chain links TRBV7-2 to TRBJ1-5; TRBD1 might be the D (6 bases). Sequenced sample: PBMCs. The CDR3: CASSPTGTSSNQPQHF. CDR3 nucleotides: TGTGCCAGCAGCCCAACCGGGACATCTAGCAATCAGCCCCAGCATTTT.